Listed below are T cell receptor beta chains from one sample, sequenced in a study of Ad26.COV2.S vaccination and SARS-CoV-2 variants. Profiled with immunoSEQ multiplex PCR; TCRdb holds only in-frame clones, not every one. The repertoire holds approximately 400,000 clones, with roughly nine tenths as singletons. The material was peripheral blood, obtained after recovery from COVID-19. The receptors come from a human donor who had recovered from COVID-19. The conserved cysteine and the conserved F or W are not part of the CDR3 here. The D gene is left open where the match is weak.

CDR3aa	v_gene	len	j_gene	d_gene
ASSLSPDANTEAF	TRBV5-1	13	TRBJ1-1	.
ASSRAGSGEETQY	TRBV3-1/TRBV3-2	13	TRBJ2-5	TRBD2
ASSANEGVTSTDTQY	TRBV18	15	TRBJ2-3	.
ASSLTGPETQY	TRBV7-9	11	TRBJ2-5	.
ASSTGSTDTQY	TRBV5-1	11	TRBJ2-3	.
ASSATLGGYEQY	TRBV9	12	TRBJ2-7	.
ASRRDSYNQPQH	TRBV19	12	TRBJ1-5	TRBD1
ASSVDGLAGGPRTGELF	TRBV9	17	TRBJ2-2	TRBD2
ASSLDGILRNTIY	TRBV5-6	13	TRBJ1-3	.
VSGSGGWGYT	TRBV6-1	10	TRBJ1-2	TRBD1
ASSPGQNYGYT	TRBV5-4	11	TRBJ1-2	.
ASSAAGTGSSYEQY	TRBV9	14	TRBJ2-7	TRBD1
ASSVGLHSTEAF	TRBV9	12	TRBJ1-1	.
ASSSREKYEQY	TRBV7-9	11	TRBJ2-7	.
ASSYSNQPQH	TRBV18	10	TRBJ1-5	.
ASSARAHGYT	TRBV9	10	TRBJ1-2	.
ASSQVRGRNEKLF	TRBV4-1	13	TRBJ1-4	.
ASSERAELTMNTEAF	TRBV10-1	15	TRBJ1-1	.
ASSYTVGQGTGELF	TRBV6-2/TRBV6-3	14	TRBJ2-2	TRBD1
ATMAGQNTEAF	TRBV4-1	11	TRBJ1-1	.